The sequence of this TCR beta chain was determined in a study of graft-versus-host responses after intestinal transplantation. Background on the study: Induction using anti-thymocyte globulin, followed by tacrolimus and steroids for around 3 years, was given to all recipients.

In the case of this clone: What it binds is unknown.

Profiled with immunoSEQ multiplex PCR; TCRdb holds only in-frame clones, not every one. The table includes roughly 92,000 clones, 90% detected once. The CDR3 has 14 amino acids. Trimming stripped 2 bases from V and 1 base from J, with 6 bases between. CDR1 and CDR2 from the germline V gene are KGHSH and LQKENI. The clonotype comes from a human donor who received an intestinal transplant. The V call is TRBV18, the J call TRBJ1-5, with D unresolved. Material: unstimulated CD4+ T cells sorted from spleen or lymph node cells, obtained before intestinal transplant. The DNA of the CDR3 is TGTGCCAGCTCACCAGGGCCCAGCAATCAGCCCCAGCATTTT. It yields the protein CASSPGPSNQPQHF.